This is a list of T cell receptor beta chains from one sample in a study of blood T cells in healthy people across ages. Via MiXCR, TCRdb re-called the 5' RACE reads, giving one row per CDR3 protein. This table has approximately 1.5 million distinct CDR3 sequences, approximately 32% appearing once. Sequenced sample: blood. The receptors derive from a woman in her twenties or thirties in good health. Both conserved end residues are part of each CDR3. Fields, in order: V gene, J gene, D gene, clone size, CDR3 DNA, CDR3 protein. D genes are given only for firm matches. Size is omitted from some rows. Given values are once, few, many or a class for expanded clones.

V: TRBV29-1; J: TRBJ1-1; D: .; size: .; DNA: TGCAGCGTTTGGGCAGCCAACACTGAAGCTTTCTTT; CDR3: CSVWAANTEAFF
V: TRBV9; J: TRBJ2-7; D: TRBD2; size: many; DNA: TGTGCCAGCAGCGGATTAGCGGGAGGGCCAAATGAGCAGTACTTC; CDR3: CASSGLAGGPNEQYF
V: TRBV29-1; J: TRBJ1-3; D: .; size: .; DNA: TGCAGCGTTGAAGATCCGGGCAGGAGGGGAAACACCATATATTTT; CDR3: CSVEDPGRRGNTIYF
V: TRBV6-1; J: TRBJ2-6; D: TRBD2; size: .; DNA: TGTGTCAGCGGTGGACTAGCGGCTGGGGCCAACGTCCTGACTTTC; CDR3: CVSGGLAAGANVLTF
V: TRBV5-1; J: TRBJ2-1; D: .; size: .; DNA: TGCGCCAGCAGCAGCCTACAGGGCAATGAGCAGGTCTTC; CDR3: CASSSLQGNEQVF
V: TRBV5-1; J: TRBJ2-3; D: .; size: many; DNA: TGCGCCAGCAGCTTAAGGACGGCCCAAGATACGCAGTATTTT; CDR3: CASSLRTAQDTQYF
V: TRBV24-1; J: TRBJ2-5; D: .; size: .; DNA: TGTGCCACCAGTGAGGGGTTAGAGACCCAGTACTTC; CDR3: CATSEGLETQYF
V: TRBV5-6; J: TRBJ2-2; D: .; size: .; DNA: TGTGCCAGCAGCTTGGAGGCTAGCCGGGACGGGGAGCTGTTTTTT; CDR3: CASSLEASRDGELFF
V: TRBV2; J: TRBJ2-1; D: .; size: few; DNA: TGTGCCAGCCCCTTCCCACTGTGCTCCTACAATGAGCAGTTCTTC; CDR3: CASPFPLCSYNEQFF
V: TRBV20-1; J: TRBJ1-4; D: TRBD1; size: .; DNA: TGCAGTGCTAGAGATCCGCAGGGGGACGAAAAACTGTTTTTT; CDR3: CSARDPQGDEKLFF
V: TRBV12-3/TRBV12-4; J: TRBJ2-3; D: .; size: .; DNA: TGTGCCAGCAGATTGACCTCAGATACGCGGTATTTT; CDR3: CASRLTSDTRYF
V: TRBV4-2; J: TRBJ2-3; D: .; size: once; DNA: TGTGCCAGCAGCCAAGAAACCGGGAGAGCTACAGATACGCAGTATTTT; CDR3: CASSQETGRATDTQYF
V: TRBV20-1; J: TRBJ2-5; D: .; size: many; DNA: TGCAGTGCTAGAGATGCCCTCCTCCGGGGGTGGACCCAAGAGACCCAGTACTTC; CDR3: CSARDALLRGWTQETQYF
V: TRBV4-1; J: TRBJ1-6; D: .; size: .; DNA: TGCGCCAGCAGCCCCGAGGGGGACCTAAAGGGTTCACTCCTCCACTTT; CDR3: CASSPEGDLKGSLLHF
V: TRBV7-8; J: TRBJ1-2; D: .; size: few; DNA: TGTGCCAGCAGCTTAGCGGTATCTAGTGGCTACACCTTC; CDR3: CASSLAVSSGYTF
V: TRBV11-2; J: TRBJ2-3; D: TRBD2; size: .; DNA: TGTGCCAGCAGCCCCGGACTAGCGGGGGGCATCACAGATACGCAGTATTTT; CDR3: CASSPGLAGGITDTQYF
V: TRBV29-1; J: TRBJ1-2; D: .; size: few; DNA: TGCAGCGTTGAAGCCGGGGAAGGCTACACCTTC; CDR3: CSVEAGEGYTF
V: TRBV7-2; J: TRBJ2-1; D: .; size: few; DNA: TGTGCCAGCAGCTTAGAACCATTGGGGGGGGCTAATGAGCAGTTCTTC; CDR3: CASSLEPLGGANEQFF
V: TRBV20-1; J: TRBJ2-3; D: .; size: .; DNA: TGCAGTGCTAGAAGGACCCACACAGATACGCAGTATTTT; CDR3: CSARRTHTDTQYF
V: TRBV4-1; J: TRBJ2-1; D: .; size: many; DNA: TGCGCCAGCAGCCAAGTTATCATAGACAATGAGCAGTTCTTC; CDR3: CASSQVIIDNEQFF
V: TRBV6-2/TRBV6-3; J: TRBJ2-7; D: .; size: .; DNA: TGTGCCAGCAGTTACAGGACACTTACCTACGAGCAGTACTTC; CDR3: CASSYRTLTYEQYF
V: TRBV18; J: TRBJ2-7; D: .; size: many; DNA: TGTGCCAGCAGCCCCGGGTCCTACGAGCAGTACTTC; CDR3: CASSPGSYEQYF
V: TRBV11-2; J: TRBJ2-7; D: .; size: few; DNA: TGTGCCAGCACCGTAACCGGGAACTCCTACGAGCAGTACTTC; CDR3: CASTVTGNSYEQYF
V: TRBV12-3/TRBV12-4; J: TRBJ1-1; D: TRBD1; size: many; DNA: TGTGCCAGCAGTACCGGGACAGTGAACACTGAAGCTTTCTTT; CDR3: CASSTGTVNTEAFF
V: TRBV14; J: TRBJ2-1; D: TRBD2; size: .; DNA: TGTGCCAGCAGCCAAGATCCCGTTGTAGCGGGAGGGATCCATGAGCAGTTCTTC; CDR3: CASSQDPVVAGGIHEQFF
V: TRBV2; J: TRBJ2-1; D: .; size: .; DNA: TGTGCCACGGGCCCCGGGCATAGCGAGCAGTTCTTC; CDR3: CATGPGHSEQFF
V: TRBV6-6; J: TRBJ1-4; D: .; size: once; DNA: TGTGCCAGCGCACCCCAGGGTAGGGAAAAACTGTTTTTT; CDR3: CASAPQGREKLFF
V: TRBV20-1; J: TRBJ1-2; D: .; size: .; DNA: TGCAGTGCTAGAGATGGGGCCGAACAAATTCTAGGGTATGGCTGCACCTTC; CDR3: CSARDGAEQILGYGCTF
V: TRBV4-1; J: TRBJ2-3; D: .; size: many; DNA: TGTGCCAGCAGCCAAGATCTGCGGGGTACGCAGTATTTT; CDR3: CASSQDLRGTQYF
V: TRBV3-1; J: TRBJ1-2; D: .; size: .; DNA: TGTGCCAGCAGCCAAAGCGACCATAACTATGGCTACACCTTC; CDR3: CASSQSDHNYGYTF
V: TRBV18; J: TRBJ2-1; D: .; size: .; DNA: TGTGCCAGCTCAGCTAGCCCAACCCAAAATGAGCAGTTCTTC; CDR3: CASSASPTQNEQFF
V: TRBV20-1; J: TRBJ1-2; D: .; size: few; DNA: TGCAGTGCTAGAGATACGGGTTATAGTGGCTACACCTTC; CDR3: CSARDTGYSGYTF
V: TRBV13; J: TRBJ1-4; D: .; size: few; DNA: TGTGCCAGCAGCTTAGGCCTAAGATATGAGATTAACTCCGACGCAACTAATGAAAAACTGTTTTTT; CDR3: CASSLGLRYEINSDATNEKLFF
V: TRBV12-3/TRBV12-4; J: TRBJ1-2; D: .; size: many; DNA: TGTGCCAGCAGTTCCCCGCCAGGGCGGGGCGGCTACACCTTC; CDR3: CASSSPPGRGGYTF
V: TRBV3-1; J: TRBJ2-4; D: .; size: .; DNA: TGTGCCAGCAGCCGAGGAGTAGCTCGAGCGGAAAACATTCAGTACTTC; CDR3: CASSRGVARAENIQYF
V: TRBV28; J: TRBJ1-2; D: .; size: .; DNA: TGTGCCAGCAGTTTAGAGGGGGGCCACTATGGCTACACCTTC; CDR3: CASSLEGGHYGYTF
V: TRBV29-1; J: TRBJ2-7; D: .; size: .; DNA: TGCAGCGGTGAAGATCAAGCCCAGGAGCAGTACTTC; CDR3: CSGEDQAQEQYF
V: TRBV11-1; J: TRBJ1-1; D: .; size: .; DNA: TGTGCCAGCAGGACCTCCGGGACGACTGGGACTGAAGCTTTCTTT; CDR3: CASRTSGTTGTEAFF
V: TRBV18; J: TRBJ2-7; D: .; size: .; DNA: TGTGCCAGCTCACCGCAACAGGCTCCCTACGAGCAGTACTTC; CDR3: CASSPQQAPYEQYF
V: TRBV4-3; J: TRBJ2-3; D: .; size: .; DNA: TGCGCCAGCAGCCGCAGAGCGAGCACAGATACGCAGTATTTT; CDR3: CASSRRASTDTQYF
V: TRBV4-1; J: TRBJ2-3; D: .; size: .; DNA: TGCGCCAGCAGCCCTGAGACGGGACATGGGGATACGCAGTATTTT; CDR3: CASSPETGHGDTQYF
V: TRBV11-2; J: TRBJ1-2; D: .; size: few; DNA: TGTGCCAACAGCTTAGGAAGGTTTGGCTACACCTTC; CDR3: CANSLGRFGYTF
V: TRBV20-1; J: TRBJ2-3; D: .; size: .; DNA: TGCAGTGCCCAATGGACAGTTAGCACAGATACGCAGTATTTT; CDR3: CSAQWTVSTDTQYF
V: TRBV5-5; J: TRBJ2-2; D: .; size: few; DNA: TGTGCCAGCAGCTTGGGTTTGAGCGTCACCGGGGAGCTGTTTTTT; CDR3: CASSLGLSVTGELFF
V: TRBV7-2; J: TRBJ2-3; D: TRBD2; size: .; DNA: TGTGCCAGCAGCCTACGGATCCGGGGGGTCGCAGATACGCAGTATTTT; CDR3: CASSLRIRGVADTQYF
V: TRBV28; J: TRBJ1-1; D: .; size: few; DNA: TGTGCCAGCAGTAGTTCGTTCGTCCTTCCGGGACCATACCGGGGGCCACTCGGAGCTTTCTTT; CDR3: CASSSSFVLPGPYRGPLGAFF
V: TRBV5-1; J: TRBJ2-1; D: TRBD1; size: .; DNA: TGCGCCAGCAGCTTGCCGACCGGGACAGGGAACGATGAGCAGTTCTTC; CDR3: CASSLPTGTGNDEQFF
V: TRBV9; J: TRBJ2-1; D: TRBD2; size: few; DNA: TGTGCCAGCAGCGTAGAACTAGCGGGAGGGCTTGAGCAGTTCTTC; CDR3: CASSVELAGGLEQFF
V: TRBV30; J: TRBJ1-1; D: .; size: .; DNA: TGTGCCACCCGACTGACACTGAACACTGAAGCTTTCTTT; CDR3: CATRLTLNTEAFF
V: TRBV10-2; J: TRBJ2-5; D: .; size: .; DNA: TGCGCCAGCAAGTGGCGGGCGGGTCTCGAAGAGACCCAGTACTTC; CDR3: CASKWRAGLEETQYF